The T cell receptor (beta chain) described here comes from a study of T cells in Graves' hyperthyroidism and ophthalmopathy. Uncontrolled infection, other autoimmune disease, pregnancy and lactation each barred patients from inclusion. Based on clinical symptoms, serum thyroxine and TRAb, thyroid ultrasound and orbital computed tomography, diagnoses were reached. Study-wide results and limits: Model output signaled ophthalmopathy a median approximately six months ahead of onset.

What was amplified from RNA transcripts were TCR beta CDR3 regions. The HTBI primer set was used in a first-round RT-PCR of the TCR CDR3. TCRdb independently ran MiXCR on the multiplex PCR reads; one entry per CDR3 protein. The sample gives around 520,000 distinct CDR3 sequences, approximately 25% of which show up once; 11% is in the top ten. A few counts support this clonotype. The target antigen is unknown. V lost 5 bases to trimming and J lost 6 bases, with 13 bases between them. CDR1 MDHEN and CDR2 SYDVKM come from the germline V gene. The CDR3 has 13 residues. This TCR was sampled from a woman aged 25-40 years with Graves' ophthalmopathy. The sequencing input was blood. The rearrangement links TRBV28 to TRBJ1-1; the D gene is possibly TRBD1 (5 bases). As DNA, the CDR3 is TGTGCCAGCAGTCCCGTGGGGGTCCCTGAAGCTTTCTTT. It yields the protein CASSPVGVPEAFF.